This T cell receptor (beta chain) was observed in a study of T cell repertoires in cytomegalovirus infection. Whole-study context: TCR beta signatures that were public indicated CMV infection and matching HLA type. Overall study findings and caveats: CMV-specific TCR beta clonotypes restricted by HLA-C dominated the ex vivo response. Cumulative frequency of public TCR beta families picked out carriers of CMV plus the relevant HLA.

Trimming pared 4 bases from V and 11 bases from J, leaving 21 bases between. Looked up from germline, CDR1 is MNHNY and CDR2 is SVGAGI (reference sequence). The CDR3 totals 16 residues. Remarks on this clonotype: Its antigen is not identified.

TCRdb reprocessed the reads via MiXCR and lists one record per CDR3 protein. The sample has fewer than 850,000 distinct CDR3 sequences, 25% to 30% seen once. V gene TRBV6-6 combines with J gene TRBJ1-6; the D is unclear. The starting material was cultured CD8+ T cells from PBMCs, obtained from culture after CMV antigen stimulation. The receptor's source is a human donor in good health (CMV status not recorded). Some clones in this sample may be carry-over from other donors' samples. The CDR3 protein is CASSSLPFRVGTPLHF. The CDR3 nucleotides are TGTGCCAGCAGTTCCCTACCCTTTAGGGTAGGGACACCCCTCCACTTT.